The 2 T cell receptor beta chains reported below all come from one sample, sequenced in a study of CD8+CD57+ T cells in acquired aplastic anemia. Sequenced patients had shown CD8+CD57+ cell expansion by flow cytometry. TCR beta VDJ and CDR3 profiling used genomic DNA as template. TCRdb called the reads again in MiXCR, with one record for every CDR3 protein. The table has some 160,000 distinct CDR3 sequences, roughly half seen once; the top ten hold 3.2%. The sequenced material came from sorted CD4+, CD8+, or CD8+CD57+ T cells (not recorded which) from PBMCs. Every receptor here comes from a human donor with aplastic anemia.

This clonotype has only a few counts. This chain connects TRBV5-4 to TRBJ2-1; the D gene is possibly TRBD2 (5 bases). CDR3 length equals 16 residues. Trimming left V 0 bases short and J 0 bases short, with 10 bases between. Germline CDR1 is SGHNT and CDR2 is YYREEE (reference sequence). The CDR3 DNA follows: TGTGCCAGCAGCTTGGTCATAGCGAGCTCCTACAATGAGCAGTTCTTC. Its protein product is CASSLVIASSYNEQFF.

This chain joins TRBV7-3 and TRBJ2-3; no definite D call. With 5 bases removed from V and 5 bases from J, the gap between germline ends came to 11 bases. Germline V gene data show CDR1 as SGHTA and CDR2 as FQGTGA. The length of the CDR3 is 13 residues. CDR3 sequence: CASSPPGVDTQYF. The CDR3 DNA follows: TGTGCCAGCAGCCCTCCCGGTGTAGATACGCAGTATTTT.